These T cell receptor beta chains were read from a single sample in a study of cytomegalovirus exposure and HLA in healthy donors. Sequencing used immunoSEQ multiplex PCR; TCRdb keeps in-frame clones, though not all of them. The sample carries 100,000 to 150,000 clones, around 80% recorded once. The source material was PBMCs. The receptor source for this set is a boy aged 2 to 9 in good health and CMV-seronegative. Each CDR3 is given without its conserved first and last residue.

V	CDR3
TRBV6-1	ASSENWEAF
TRBV6-1	ASSGRQEPSNYGYT
TRBV6-1	ASTLLAGEHEQY
TRBV13	ASSLYLLGLNNEQF
TRBV12-5	ASGLGGQMGANEQF
TRBV10-3	AISPPTGNTEAF
TRBV7-9	ASSSQGARETQY
TRBV9	ASSPYTAEAF
TRBV29-1	SVEDRAAYNEQF
TRBV5-1	ASGGTSSYNEQF
TRBV4-2	ASSQDQDTRYSNQPQH
TRBV19	ASSIADRTPYEQY
TRBV6-1	ASSVGAGLGNQPQH
TRBV5-5	ASSTRDRNMNTEAF
TRBV7-9	ASSSGQGDMGNQPQH
TRBV6-6	ASIRDMNTEAF
TRBV20-1	SARPDRVQY
TRBV19	ASSTVLGDFGGYT
TRBV7-8	ASSGRQGAITEAF
TRBV5-5	ASSLFRAGDEQF
TRBV5-8	ASSLDRGINTIY
TRBV30	AWSSSHLRQGILNQPQH
TRBV30	AWSHVSGRAGETQY
TRBV4-2	ASSPGGPGELF
TRBV9	ASSAWGQANTEAF
TRBV23-1	ASRYEIQGAGANVLT
TRBV5-1	ASSPRTGAGAF
TRBV6-5	ASSYQPGGAMMGYT
TRBV11-2	ASSLDPPGHSQETQY
TRBV30	AWTGAPEANEKLF
TRBV4-1	ASSQPSGGDETQY
TRBV6-5	ASSSQAESYNEQF
TRBV4-2	ASSAHRASAYEQF
TRBV11-2	ASSLNSGQGPYEQY
TRBV12-5	ASGLPSGPQH
TRBV19	ASSMIRGNYGYT
TRBV12-5	ASGPRTGPREQY
TRBV7-9	ASSRTGPYGYT
TRBV21-1	ASSPSTSGGNYGYT
TRBV9	ASSVLGGMNTEAF
TRBV2	ASSRQGTGEQY
TRBV27	ASRGTAGSYNSPLH
TRBV7-2	ASALSPRGAQETQY
TRBV7-2	ASSPNPANYGYT
TRBV5-1	ASSSDPSQNTEAF
TRBV29-1	SVEYWGRRTDTQY
TRBV13	ASESKASGLREQF
TRBV12-5	ASGLAGLQETQY
TRBV7-8	ASSSRGKNTEAF